These 26 T cell receptor beta chains originate from one sample sequenced in a study of blood T cells in healthy people across ages (dated by TCRdb to about 2015). Library generation was performed with 5' RACE. These reads were obtained on an Illumina HiSeq 2500. A second PCR of roughly 7 to 11 cycles was performed with a sample-barcoded 5' primer and a J-beta primer mix. The public sequencing data were trimmed at Q25 with fastp and processed into clonotypes with MiXCR by TCRdb, which kept only in-frame beta chains. Identical CDR3 proteins give one entry, which carries the most common genes and DNA. A total of about 1 million distinct CDR3 sequences appear in this sample, approximately 25% of them only once. The top ten constitute less than 0.85% of the sample. The sample was also reused in another study, on T cells of mothers and their children.

The sequencing input was blood. The receptors here all came from a girl aged 2-15 years in good health.

This clonotype was recorded a few times. The gene calls are TRBV29-1 and TRBJ2-2, with 10 positions matching TRBD1. Trimming at V came to 2 bases and at J to 6 bases, leaving 6 bases not matched to a gene. The V gene's germline CDR1 is SQVTM and CDR2 ANQGSEA. The CDR3 length is 15 residues. The DNA for the CDR3 is TGCAGCGTTGAATGGGACAGGGGTCGGGCCGGGGAGCTGTTTTTT. Translation: CSVEWDRGRAGELFF.

This clonotype was seen just once. The chain combines TRBV7-6 with TRBJ2-5; 8 bases match TRBD2. The J call is uncertain, as TRBJ2-7 better fits the DNA end. This CDR3 has 16 amino acids. Germline CDR1 reads SGHVS; CDR2 reads FNYEAQ. CDR3 nucleotide sequence: TGTGCCAGCAGCTTACAGGTAGCGGGGAGGATTTACGAGCAGTACTTC. It specifies CASSLQVAGRIYEQYF.

J is TRBJ2-1 and V is TRBV2; the match to TRBD2 covers 8 bases. The germline CDR1 and CDR2 sequences are SNHLY and FYNNEI. V lost 4 bases, J lost 7 bases, and 9 bases stayed unmatched. This CDR3 is 15 amino acids long. The CDR3 region is CASSARTGGLNEQFF. CDR3 DNA sequence: TGTGCCAGCAGTGCCCGGACGGGAGGGTTAAATGAGCAGTTCTTC.

This clonotype came up a few times. The chain has TRBV29-1 and TRBJ2-7, with D possibly matching TRBD1 (7 bases). CDR3 length: 14 residues. V was cut by 3 bases and J by 0 bases, with 12 bases left in between. CDR1 is SQVTM and CDR2 is ANQGSEA in the germline V gene. The CDR3 reads CSVDGGTDSYEQYF. DNA of the CDR3: TGCAGCGTTGATGGAGGGACAGACTCCTACGAGCAGTACTTC.

This clonotype has only a few counts. The DNA of the CDR3 is TGTGCCAGCAGTGAAGCAGGGGTAAATGAGCAGTTCTTC. This translates into CASSEAGVNEQFF. V and J are TRBV27 and TRBJ2-1, with a possible D match to TRBD1 (6 bases). The CDR3 covers 13 residues. Germline V gene data show CDR1 as MNHEY and CDR2 as SMNVEV (reference sequence). V gave up 5 bases and J gave up 7 bases, with 12 bases separating them.

Comments on this clonotype: The junction departs from germline at one end; a sequencing error may be responsible. This chain uses TRBV12-3 or TRBV12-4 with TRBJ2-3, with a tentative D call TRBD1 (6 bases). The CDR3 consists of 15 residues. The CDR3 DNA reads as TGTGCCAGCAGTTTCTGGCTAGCAGGGGCAGATACGCGGTATTTT. Encoded protein: CASSFWLAGADTRYF.

This clonotype was found many times. The chain joins TRBV12-3 or TRBV12-4 to TRBJ1-2, with TRBD1 as a possible D gene (5 bases). With 2 bases removed from V and 6 bases from J, the gap between germline ends came to 7 bases. This CDR3 has 12 amino acids. The CDR3 region has the DNA TGTGCCAGCAGTTTAAAAGGGGATGGCTACACCTTC. It specifies CASSLKGDGYTF.

The rearrangement links TRBV20-1 to TRBJ2-1; 7 nucleotides match TRBD1. CDR1 and CDR2 (germline): DFQATT, SNEGSKA (reference sequence). This CDR3 has 15 amino acids. V gave up 1 base and J gave up 4 bases; unmatched junction bases: 7. CDR3: CSARAKGAVYNEQFF. The CDR3 bases are TGCAGTGCTAGAGCCAAGGGGGCCGTTTACAATGAGCAGTTCTTC.

The chain uses TRBV6-5 and TRBJ1-1; no clear D gene. CDR1 is MNHEY and CDR2 is SVGAGI in the germline V gene. Trimming removed 3 bases from V and 0 bases from J, with 8 bases in between. The CDR3 is 14 residues long. In nucleotides, the CDR3 is TGTGCCAGCAGTTATGGGCTCATGAACACTGAAGCTTTCTTT. It codes for CASSYGLMNTEAFF.

The rearrangement uses TRBV15 and TRBJ2-5, with TRBD1 matching over 11 bases. The V gene's germline CDR1 is LNHNV and CDR2 YYDKDF (reference sequence). V was pared by 1 base and J by 3 bases, with 4 bases of the junction left unmatched. This CDR3 has 16 residues. The CDR3 loop reads CATSRGPGQGEETQYF. In DNA form, the CDR3 reads TGTGCCACCAGCAGAGGTCCGGGACAGGGGGAAGAGACCCAGTACTTC.

The rearrangement joins TRBV28 to TRBJ2-3, with a weak D call TRBD2 (6 bases). The CDR3 consists of 16 residues. Trimming shortened V by 4 bases and J by 4 bases, and 18 bases separated the two germline ends. Per the germline V gene, CDR1 is MDHEN and CDR2 is SYDVKM. CDR3 loop: CASSYATSRSADTQYF. CDR3 DNA sequence: TGTGCCAGCAGTTATGCGACTAGTCGGTCCGCAGATACGCAGTATTTT.

In its sample, this clonotype was seen a few times. The J gene is TRBJ2-7, the V gene TRBV20-1; D is undetermined. This CDR3 contains 16 residues. The V gene's germline CDR1 is DFQATT and CDR2 SNEGSKA (reference sequence). Deletions cut 0 bases from V and 4 bases from J, with 19 bases between. The chain's CDR3 is CSARDFYVDPAYEQYF. CDR3 coding DNA: TGCAGTGCTAGAGATTTTTATGTGGATCCGGCATACGAGCAGTACTTC.

This clonotype occurred a few times. The genes are TRBV6-5 and TRBJ2-1; 10 nucleotides match TRBD2. The CDR3 extends over 15 amino acids. The trim removed 4 bases at V and 2 bases at J, leaving 2 bases unmatched. CDR1 is MNHEY and CDR2 is SVGAGI in the germline V gene. CDR3 in amino acids: CASSSLAGPYNEQFF. CDR3 nucleotides: TGTGCCAGCAGTTCACTAGCGGGGCCCTACAATGAGCAGTTCTTC.

Turning to this clonotype: A much larger clone lies one base from this, so it may be a read error. The chain is built from TRBV7-8 and TRBJ2-3; TRBD2 matches 9 bases. The germline CDR1 and CDR2 sequences are SGHVS and FQNEAQ. This CDR3 is built from 16 residues. The CDR3 sequence is CASSLETGTSTNTQYF. CDR3 nucleotides: TGTGCCAGCAGCTTAGAAACGGGGACTAGCACAAATACGCAGTATTTT. Full variable domain (outside the CDR3, taken from reference TRBV7-8 and TRBJ2-3): GAGVSQSPRYKVAKRGQDVALRCDPISGHVSLFWYQQALGQGPEFLTYFQNEAQLDKSGLPSDRFFAERPEGSVSTLKIQRTQQEDSAVYLCASSLETGTSTNTQYFGPGTRLTVL.

This clonotype was observed a few times. This chain uses TRBV5-1 with TRBJ2-6, with TRBD2 matching over 7 bases. Trimming took 0 bases from V and 2 from J; bases not matched to a gene: 8. The CDR3 loop spans 18 amino acids. Germline assignment: CDR1 SGHRS and CDR2 YFSETQ. The CDR3 DNA is TGCGCCAGCAGCTTGGGCGGGAGTAGAGGCCCTGGGGCCAACGTCCTGACTTTC. Amino acids: CASSLGGSRGPGANVLTF. The variable domain in full, with the rest retrieved from reference TRBV5-1 and TRBJ2-6, is KAGVTQTPRYLIKTRGQQVTLSCSPISGHRSVSWYQQTPGQGLQFLFEYFSETQRNKGNFPGRFSGRQFSNSRSEMNVSTLELGDSALYLCASSLGGSRGPGANVLTFGAGSRLTVL.

This clonotype showed up just a few times. The rearrangement uses TRBV7-9 and TRBJ2-2; D remains unclear. Germline CDR1 reads SEHNR; CDR2 reads FQNEAQ (reference sequence). V was pared by 2 bases and J by 5 bases, with 18 bases between. The CDR3 consists of 17 residues. For the CDR3, the DNA is TGTGCCAGCAGCTTATTGTTCCCGAGCCAAAAAACCGGGGAGCTGTTTTTT. Its translation is CASSLLFPSQKTGELFF.

The V and J genes are TRBV6-5 and TRBJ1-2; D perhaps matches TRBD1 (5 bases). Germline loops: CDR1 MNHEY, CDR2 SVGAGI. Trimming pared 6 bases from V and 4 bases from J, leaving 18 bases between. This CDR3 contains 15 residues. CDR3 sequence: CASSPGAEILYGYTF. CDR3 in DNA: TGTGCCAGCAGCCCCGGGGCCGAAATCCTCTATGGCTACACCTTC.

The genes are TRBV12-3 or TRBV12-4 and TRBJ2-5; weak D call: TRBD2 (5 bases). The V and J ends lost 6 bases and 5 bases respectively, with 16 bases between them. This CDR3 has 14 amino acids. DNA for the CDR3: TGTGCCAGCAGGCCCGAAGAGACTACGGAGACCCAGTACTTC. Its protein is CASRPEETTETQYF.

V gene TRBV11-1 combines with J gene TRBJ2-1; no definite D call. This CDR3 region has 14 residues. Per germline, CDR1 SGHAT and CDR2 FQDESV (reference sequence). V lost 2 bases to trimming and J lost 3 bases, with 8 bases between them. Written as DNA, the CDR3 is TGTGCCAGCAGCTTATTCGCTGGCTACAATGAGCAGTTCTTC. This gives the protein CASSLFAGYNEQFF.

This sequence joins TRBV7-2 and TRBJ2-5; TRBD2 might be the D (5 bases). The CDR3 loop spans 15 amino acids. The germline gives CDR1 SGHTA, CDR2 FQGNSA. V was pared by 5 bases and J by 1 base, with 14 bases between. The CDR3 loop reads CASSTIASVQETQYF. CDR3 DNA sequence: TGTGCCAGCAGCACTATAGCGTCTGTCCAAGAGACCCAGTACTTC.

In regard to this clonotype: Germline and junction disagree at one end, which may indicate a read error. CDR3 sequence reads: CSARDPYEQFF. The CDR3 DNA sequence: TGCAGTGCCAGAGATCCTTATGAGCAGTTCTTC. The rearrangement joins TRBV20-1 to TRBJ2-5, with no clear D. The J call may be faulty, since TRBJ2-1 better matches the DNA end. The CDR3 sequence is 11 residues long. Germline V CDR1 and CDR2: DFQATT, SNEGSKA (reference sequence).

This clonotype was observed a few times. This chain uses TRBV18 with TRBJ1-3; no clear D gene. V was trimmed by 6 bases and J by 0 bases, leaving 12 bases between them. Germline lookup yields CDR1 KGHSH and CDR2 LQKENI. The length of the CDR3 is 15 residues. The DNA of the CDR3 is TGTGCCAGCTCGCCAAACCGGGGCTCTGGAAACACCATATATTTT. Amino acids: CASSPNRGSGNTIYF.

This clonotype was seen a handful of times. The rearrangement uses TRBV9 and TRBJ2-2; 7 bases align to TRBD1. The CDR3 length is 16 residues. CDR1 and CDR2 (germline): SGDLS, YYNGEE. The J segment lost 1 base and the V segment lost 3 bases, leaving 6 bases of the junction unmatched. CDR3 protein: CASSARQGLNTGELFF. The CDR3 DNA follows: TGTGCCAGCAGCGCTCGACAGGGTTTGAACACCGGGGAGCTGTTTTTT.

This clonotype was seen only a few times. The rearrangement uses TRBV7-2 and TRBJ2-7; tentative D call: TRBD1 (6 bases). The CDR3 totals 13 residues. In germline, CDR1 is SGHTA, CDR2 FQGNSA. Trimming cost V 5 bases and J 5 bases, with 13 bases left between them. The CDR3 sequence: CASSMLQGDEQYF. For the CDR3, the DNA is TGTGCCAGCAGCATGCTACAGGGCGACGAGCAGTACTTC. Complete variable domain (other parts from reference TRBV7-2 and TRBJ2-7): GAGVSQSPSNKVTEKGKDVELRCDPISGHTALYWYRQSLGQGLEFLIYFQGNSAPDKSGLPSDRFSAERTGGSVSTLTIQRTQQEDSAVYLCASSMLQGDEQYFGPGTRLTVT.

The chain employs TRBV4-3 and TRBJ1-1; maybe TRBD1 (6 bases). V lost 0 bases and J lost 4, with 6 bases in between. This CDR3 has 13 amino acids. CDR1 is LGHNA and CDR2 is YSLEER in the germline V gene. The CDR3 DNA reads TGCGCCAGCAGCCAAGAACAGGGCACTGAAGCTTTCTTT. Protein sequence: CASSQEQGTEAFF.

There are a few counts of this clonotype. The V gene is TRBV5-1, the J gene TRBJ2-5; the D is unclear. The V and J ends lost 4 bases and 4 bases respectively, with 11 bases between them. In germline, CDR1 is SGHRS, CDR2 YFSETQ. The CDR3 totals 13 residues. For the CDR3, the DNA is TGCGCCAGCAGCAACACAATCGGAGAGACCCAGTACTTC. Translating gives CASSNTIGETQYF.